Listed below are T cell receptor beta chains from one sample, sequenced in a study of naive and memory T cell subsets. TCRdb re-called the UMI-ligation and nested PCR reads through MiXCR, storing one row per CDR3 protein. The sample contains 30,000 to 35,000 distinct CDR3 sequences, approximately 7.1% of which appear only once. The source material was skin, sampled from a tuberculin skin test site. The receptors derive from an adult in good health. Both conserved end residues are part of each CDR3. Each record gives: J gene, clone size, V gene, D gene, CDR3 protein, CDR3 DNA. A D gene is named only where the DNA matches it firmly. Where a row states a size, it is once, few, many or the class of an expanded clone; other rows omit it.

J: TRBJ2-7; size: many; V: TRBV4-1; D: TRBD2; CDR3: CASSQGAGAPYEQYF; DNA: TGCGCCAGCAGCCAAGGAGCGGGGGCACCCTACGAGCAGTACTTC
J: TRBJ2-5; size: many; V: TRBV20-1; D: TRBD1; CDR3: CSARGGTGFQETQYF; DNA: TGCAGTGCTAGAGGAGGGACAGGATTCCAAGAGACCCAGTACTTC
J: TRBJ1-1; size: many; V: TRBV12-3/TRBV12-4; D: NA; CDR3: CASRRASGAGAFF; DNA: TGTGCCAGCAGACGCGCCTCGGGGGCAGGAGCTTTCTTT
J: TRBJ1-2; size: many; V: TRBV3-1; D: NA; CDR3: CASSQDPVRRTGYTF; DNA: TGTGCCAGCAGCCAAGATCCAGTAAGGCGGACTGGCTACACCTTC
J: TRBJ2-5; size: many; V: TRBV25-1; D: TRBD2; CDR3: CASSEGGVETQYF; DNA: TGTGCCAGCAGTGAGGGAGGGGTCGAGACCCAGTACTTC
J: TRBJ2-2; size: NA; V: TRBV27; D: NA; CDR3: CASSLGLGANTGELFF; DNA: TGTGCCAGCAGTTTGGGTCTGGGCGCGAACACCGGGGAGCTGTTTTTT
J: TRBJ1-1; size: few; V: TRBV5-1; D: NA; CDR3: CASSSLGGRSNTEAFF; DNA: TGCGCCAGCAGCTCCCTGGGGGGGAGATCGAACACTGAAGCTTTCTTT
J: TRBJ1-1; size: few; V: TRBV7-3; D: TRBD1; CDR3: CASSREQGSTEAFF; DNA: TGTGCCAGCAGCCGGGAACAGGGGTCGACTGAAGCTTTCTTT
J: TRBJ2-7; size: many; V: TRBV19; D: TRBD1; CDR3: CASSIDRGYEQYF; DNA: TGTGCCAGTAGTATCGACAGGGGGTACGAGCAGTACTTC
J: TRBJ2-2; size: medium-sized; V: TRBV12-3/TRBV12-4; D: TRBD2; CDR3: CASSPQGSGGANTGELFF; DNA: TGTGCCAGCAGCCCCCAAGGGAGCGGGGGGGCAAACACCGGGGAGCTGTTTTTT
J: TRBJ2-1; size: few; V: TRBV5-4; D: TRBD1; CDR3: CASRQGNTHSYNEQFF; DNA: TGTGCCAGCCGACAGGGTAACACCCACTCCTACAATGAGCAGTTCTTC
J: TRBJ2-1; size: few; V: TRBV29-1; D: NA; CDR3: CSVGGRSYNEQFF; DNA: TGCAGCGTTGGCGGCAGAAGTTACAATGAGCAGTTCTTC
J: TRBJ2-1; size: many; V: TRBV6-2/TRBV6-3; D: TRBD2; CDR3: CASSYSDLRGVYNEQFF; DNA: TGTGCCAGCAGTTACTCCGACTTGCGGGGGGTTTACAATGAGCAGTTCTTC
J: TRBJ1-5; size: many; V: TRBV4-2; D: TRBD1; CDR3: CASRMDMGQINQPQHF; DNA: TGTGCCAGCAGGATGGATATGGGACAGATTAATCAGCCCCAGCATTTT
J: TRBJ2-2; size: many; V: TRBV5-1; D: TRBD1; CDR3: CASSLDGTGKTGELFF; DNA: TGCGCCAGCAGCTTGGATGGGACAGGGAAGACCGGGGAGCTGTTTTTT
J: TRBJ2-7; size: NA; V: TRBV6-2/TRBV6-3; D: NA; CDR3: CASSNAGSYEQYF; DNA: TGTGCCAGCAGTAATGCAGGGAGCTACGAGCAGTACTTC
J: TRBJ2-5; size: NA; V: TRBV27; D: NA; CDR3: CASSGDWQETQYF; DNA: TGTGCCAGCAGCGGGGACTGGCAAGAGACCCAGTACTTC
J: TRBJ1-5; size: few; V: TRBV6-1; D: TRBD1; CDR3: CASSEAYRGRQPQHF; DNA: TGTGCCAGCAGTGAAGCGTACAGGGGGCGGCAGCCCCAGCATTTT
J: TRBJ2-3; size: NA; V: TRBV6-5; D: TRBD2; CDR3: CASSYSGGGTSTDTQYF; DNA: TGTGCCAGCAGTTACTCGGGCGGGGGGACCAGCACAGATACGCAGTATTTT
J: TRBJ1-2; size: many; V: TRBV6-6; D: NA; CDR3: CAYGGDFYGYTF; DNA: TGTGCCTACGGGGGGGACTTCTATGGCTACACCTTC
J: TRBJ1-6; size: few; V: TRBV15; D: TRBD1; CDR3: CATSGDRYNSPLHF; DNA: TGTGCCACCAGCGGGGACAGATATAATTCACCCCTCCACTTT
J: TRBJ1-3; size: few; V: TRBV18; D: TRBD1; CDR3: CASSSGQGFGNTIYF; DNA: TGTGCCAGCTCATCCGGACAGGGTTTCGGAAACACCATATATTTT
J: TRBJ2-5; size: few; V: TRBV12-3/TRBV12-4; D: NA; CDR3: CASRRKGGPQETQYF; DNA: TGTGCCAGCAGGAGGAAGGGGGGGCCTCAAGAGACCCAGTACTTC
J: TRBJ1-5; size: many; V: TRBV2; D: NA; CDR3: CASNTMGQGRQPQHF; DNA: TGTGCCAGCAATACCATGGGGCAGGGGCGTCAGCCCCAGCATTTT
J: TRBJ1-2; size: many; V: TRBV19; D: NA; CDR3: CASSEGLFYGYTF; DNA: TGTGCCAGTTCGGAGGGCCTCTTCTATGGCTACACCTTC
J: TRBJ1-1; size: many; V: TRBV3-1; D: NA; CDR3: CASSTTADTEAFF; DNA: TGTGCCAGCAGCACAACAGCTGACACTGAAGCTTTCTTT
J: TRBJ2-3; size: many; V: TRBV20-1; D: TRBD2; CDR3: CSARAPPFGGARTDTQYF; DNA: TGCAGTGCTAGAGCGCCCCCTTTCGGGGGGGCCCGCACAGATACGCAGTATTTT
J: TRBJ1-5; size: few; V: TRBV3-1; D: NA; CDR3: CASSQANQPQHF; DNA: TGTGCCAGCAGCCAGGCAAATCAGCCCCAGCATTTT
J: TRBJ1-5; size: few; V: TRBV6-1; D: NA; CDR3: CASRAAQPQHF; DNA: TGTGCGAGCAGGGCCGCTCAGCCCCAGCATTTT
J: TRBJ2-7; size: medium-sized; V: TRBV5-1; D: NA; CDR3: CASSSDGPYEQYF; DNA: TGCGCCAGCAGCTCGGACGGACCCTACGAGCAGTACTTC
J: TRBJ1-1; size: many; V: TRBV5-1; D: NA; CDR3: CASRYWDTEAFF; DNA: TGCGCCAGCAGATACTGGGACACTGAAGCTTTCTTT
J: TRBJ1-2; size: NA; V: TRBV4-1; D: NA; CDR3: CASSRFDSRGYTF; DNA: TGCGCCAGCAGCCGTTTTGACAGCCGAGGCTACACCTTC
J: TRBJ2-1; size: medium-sized; V: TRBV20-1; D: NA; CDR3: CSAKGDEQFF; DNA: TGCAGTGCTAAGGGGGATGAGCAGTTCTTC
J: TRBJ1-1; size: NA; V: TRBV15; D: NA; CDR3: CATSWKDSMNTEAFF; DNA: TGTGCCACCAGTTGGAAGGACAGCATGAACACTGAAGCTTTCTTT
J: TRBJ2-7; size: many; V: TRBV9; D: NA; CDR3: CASSVTGGEQYF; DNA: TGTGCCAGCAGCGTGACAGGTGGCGAGCAGTACTTC
J: TRBJ2-4; size: NA; V: TRBV19; D: NA; CDR3: CASSIGFFGPKNIQYF; DNA: NA
J: TRBJ2-1; size: many; V: TRBV12-3/TRBV12-4; D: TRBD2; CDR3: CASAGTSGYNEQFF; DNA: TGTGCCAGCGCCGGGACTAGCGGTTACAATGAGCAGTTCTTC
J: TRBJ1-5; size: many; V: TRBV19; D: NA; CDR3: CASSMYRDSNQPQHF; DNA: TGTGCCAGTAGTATGTACAGAGATAGCAATCAGCCCCAGCATTTT
J: TRBJ2-2; size: many; V: TRBV7-6; D: NA; CDR3: CASSPGPMNTGELFF; DNA: TGTGCCAGCAGCCCGGGACCCATGAACACCGGGGAGCTGTTTTTT
J: TRBJ2-1; size: many; V: TRBV11-2; D: TRBD2; CDR3: CASSGLAGAYNEQFF; DNA: TGTGCCAGCAGCGGTCTAGCGGGGGCCTACAATGAGCAGTTCTTC
J: TRBJ2-1; size: medium-sized; V: TRBV6-5; D: NA; CDR3: CASSFRVGINEQFF; DNA: TGTGCCAGCAGTTTCAGGGTCGGGATCAATGAGCAGTTCTTC
J: TRBJ1-3; size: NA; V: TRBV3-1; D: NA; CDR3: CASSKGSTGPGNTIYF; DNA: TGTGCCAGCAGCAAAGGAAGTACGGGGCCAGGAAACACCATATATTTT
J: TRBJ1-1; size: many; V: TRBV3-1; D: NA; CDR3: CASRPVKVGTEAFF; DNA: TGTGCCAGCAGACCGGTGAAGGTCGGGACTGAAGCTTTCTTT
J: TRBJ2-7; size: many; V: TRBV29-1; D: NA; CDR3: CSVVGISYEQYF; DNA: TGCAGCGTTGTCGGAATCTCCTACGAGCAGTACTTC
J: TRBJ2-3; size: few; V: TRBV29-1; D: TRBD2; CDR3: CSVSGGALSTDTQYF; DNA: TGCAGCGTTAGCGGGGGGGCTCTGAGCACAGATACGCAGTATTTT
J: TRBJ2-7; size: many; V: TRBV10-2; D: TRBD2; CDR3: CASSAGGRERAWGDTYEQYF; DNA: TGCGCCAGCAGTGCGGGGGGGCGCGAAAGGGCATGGGGGGATACCTACGAGCAGTACTTC
J: TRBJ2-7; size: few; V: TRBV5-8; D: TRBD1; CDR3: CASSPETTGAYEQYF; DNA: TGTGCCAGCAGCCCAGAGACGACAGGGGCCTACGAGCAGTACTTC
J: TRBJ2-2; size: many; V: TRBV5-1; D: TRBD2; CDR3: CASSSGLAGGLGTGELFF; DNA: TGCGCCAGCAGCTCCGGACTAGCGGGGGGGCTCGGCACCGGGGAGCTGTTTTTT
J: TRBJ1-2; size: many; V: TRBV5-1; D: TRBD1; CDR3: CASSSGAGQLYGYTF; DNA: TGCGCCAGCAGCTCAGGCGCGGGACAGCTATATGGCTACACCTTC
J: TRBJ1-1; size: few; V: TRBV20-1; D: NA; CDR3: CSAHGGWNTEAFF; DNA: TGCAGTGCCCATGGGGGGTGGAACACTGAAGCTTTCTTT
J: TRBJ2-7; size: many; V: TRBV20-1; D: TRBD2; CDR3: CSAILVGGGAGVNEQYF; DNA: TGCAGTGCTATCTTGGTCGGCGGGGGGGCCGGTGTTAACGAGCAGTACTTC
J: TRBJ2-7; size: many; V: TRBV5-1; D: NA; CDR3: CASSQPQTGAYSYEQYF; DNA: TGCGCCAGCAGCCAACCCCAGACTGGAGCCTACTCCTACGAGCAGTACTTC
J: TRBJ2-1; size: many; V: TRBV6-6; D: TRBD2; CDR3: CATRGSGGYNEQFF; DNA: TGTGCCACCAGAGGTAGCGGGGGCTACAATGAGCAGTTCTTC
J: TRBJ2-7; size: many; V: TRBV6-1; D: NA; CDR3: CASRPPYRARYEQYF; DNA: TGTGCCAGCAGACCTCCTTACAGGGCCCGTTACGAGCAGTACTTC
J: TRBJ1-2; size: NA; V: TRBV12-3/TRBV12-4; D: NA; CDR3: CASSGYGYTF; DNA: TGTGCCAGCTCAGGATATGGCTACACCTTC
J: TRBJ1-2; size: NA; V: TRBV20-1; D: NA; CDR3: CSARVGGAGGYTF; DNA: TGCAGTGCTAGAGTCGGGGGCGCAGGGGGCTACACCTTC
J: TRBJ2-2; size: many; V: TRBV7-2; D: NA; CDR3: CASSLRTGELFF; DNA: TGTGCCAGCAGCCTACGCACCGGGGAGCTGTTTTTT
J: TRBJ2-7; size: many; V: TRBV5-1; D: TRBD2; CDR3: CASSLVPSGGSSYEQYF; DNA: TGCGCCAGCAGCTTGGTCCCTAGCGGGGGCAGCTCCTACGAGCAGTACTTC